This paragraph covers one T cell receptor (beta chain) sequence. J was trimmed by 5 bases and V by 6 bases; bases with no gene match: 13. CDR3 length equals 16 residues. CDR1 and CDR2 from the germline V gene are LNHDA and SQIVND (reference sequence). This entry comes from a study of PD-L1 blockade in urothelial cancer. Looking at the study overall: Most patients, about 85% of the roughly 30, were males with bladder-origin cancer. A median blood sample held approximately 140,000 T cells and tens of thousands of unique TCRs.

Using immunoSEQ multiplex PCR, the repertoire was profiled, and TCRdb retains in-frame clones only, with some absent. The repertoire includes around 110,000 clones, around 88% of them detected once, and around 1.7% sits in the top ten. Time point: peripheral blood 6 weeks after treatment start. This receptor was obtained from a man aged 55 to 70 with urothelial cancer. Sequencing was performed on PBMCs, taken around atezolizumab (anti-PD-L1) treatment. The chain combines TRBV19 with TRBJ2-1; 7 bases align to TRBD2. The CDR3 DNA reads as TGTGCCAGTAGAGCAGCTTCGGCAGGGAGGGACAATGAGCAGTTCTTC. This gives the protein CASRAASAGRDNEQFF.